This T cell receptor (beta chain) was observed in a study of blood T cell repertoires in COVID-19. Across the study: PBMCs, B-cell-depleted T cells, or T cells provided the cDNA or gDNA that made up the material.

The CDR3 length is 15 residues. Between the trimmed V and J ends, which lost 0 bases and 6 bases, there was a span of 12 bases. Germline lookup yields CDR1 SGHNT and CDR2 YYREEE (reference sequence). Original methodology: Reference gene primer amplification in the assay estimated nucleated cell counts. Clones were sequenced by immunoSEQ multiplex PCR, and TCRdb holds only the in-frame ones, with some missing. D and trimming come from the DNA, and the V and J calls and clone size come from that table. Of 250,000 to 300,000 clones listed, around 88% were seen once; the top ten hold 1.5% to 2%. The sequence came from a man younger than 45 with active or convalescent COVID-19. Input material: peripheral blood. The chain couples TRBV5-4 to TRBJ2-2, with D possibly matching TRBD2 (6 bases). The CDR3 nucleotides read TGTGCCAGCAGCTTGGCTGCGGGACCGCCCGGGGAGCTGTTTTTT. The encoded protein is CASSLAAGPPGELFF.